This T cell receptor (beta chain) was sequenced during a study of beta chain features in type 1 diabetes. Study observations and caveats: Type 1 diabetes patients had moderately but significantly shorter TCRB CDR3s in all four CD4+ subsets.

Regarding this clone: Its target is unknown.

Sequencing targeted expressed TCRB transcripts, as all isolated RNA had been reverse transcribed. Sequenced by immunoSEQ multiplex PCR; TCRdb stores in-frame clones only, minus some. The sample consists of a few hundred thousand clones, 20% to 25% of them appearing once. With 4 bases clipped from V and 4 bases from J, the junction kept 11 bases outside the gene matches. CDR1 and CDR2 (germline): SGDLS, YYNGEE. This CDR3 contains 16 residues. The gene calls are TRBV9 and TRBJ2-5, with 9 nucleotides matching TRBD1. The origin of this receptor is a woman in her thirties with type 1 diabetes. The sequenced sample consisted of naive CD4+ T cells from blood. The CDR3 DNA reads TGTGCCAGCAGCACTACACAGGGGGCACGGGCAGAGACCCAGTACTTC. As protein: CASSTTQGARAETQYF.